The 4 T cell receptor beta chains presented below share a single source sample, sequenced in a study of T cells in Graves' hyperthyroidism and ophthalmopathy. The investigators amplified TCR beta CDR3 regions from RNA transcripts. When the TCR CDR3 underwent first-round RT-PCR, the HTBI primer set was used. One entry per CDR3 protein results from TCRdb running MiXCR on the multiplex PCR reads. The data show nearly 600,000 distinct CDR3 sequences, 13% to 15% seen once. Sequencing was done on a sample of blood. Receptors originate from a woman under 30 with Graves' ophthalmopathy.

The chain couples TRBV6-1 to TRBJ1-3; D is perhaps TRBD1 (5 bases). The CDR3 runs to 16 residues. The germline V gene encodes CDR1 MNHNS and CDR2 SASEGT. The V end was cut by 5 bases, the J end by 4 bases, with 18 bases between. The CDR3 bases are TGTGCCAGCAGTCTAGGGACTCCCCTGCGAGGAAACACCATATATTTT. Its protein product is CASSLGTPLRGNTIYF.

This clonotype was found many times. The V call is TRBV5-6, the J call TRBJ2-7; D may be TRBD1 (6 bases). Trimming took 0 bases from V and 5 from J, leaving 12 bases between them. Germline values: CDR1 SGHDT, CDR2 YYEEEE. CDR3 length equals 14 residues. The CDR3 DNA reads as TGTGCCAGCAGCTTGGAGCAGGGGTCCCACGAGCAGTACTTC. Protein product: CASSLEQGSHEQYF.

This clonotype was recorded many times. V usage is TRBV2 and J usage is TRBJ2-5; TRBD1 or TRBD2 may be the D gene (6 bases each). Germline V CDR1 and CDR2: SNHLY, FYNNEI. V was shortened by 6 bases and J by 2 bases, with 13 bases between the two germline ends. The CDR3 sequence is 14 residues long. The CDR3 loop is CASSRETGQETQYF. In nucleotides, the CDR3 is TGTGCCAGCAGCCGGGAGACAGGTCAAGAGACCCAGTACTTC.

This clonotype has a count of ten or more. The J gene is TRBJ1-2, the V gene TRBV11-2; tentative D call: TRBD1 (6 bases). Trimming took off 5 bases at V and 3 bases at J, with 13 bases between the two ends. Germline CDR1 and CDR2: SGHAT and FQNNGV. This CDR3 has 14 residues. As DNA, the CDR3 is TGTGCCAGCAGCGCAAACAGGGTGGACTATGGCTACACCTTC. Amino acids: CASSANRVDYGYTF.